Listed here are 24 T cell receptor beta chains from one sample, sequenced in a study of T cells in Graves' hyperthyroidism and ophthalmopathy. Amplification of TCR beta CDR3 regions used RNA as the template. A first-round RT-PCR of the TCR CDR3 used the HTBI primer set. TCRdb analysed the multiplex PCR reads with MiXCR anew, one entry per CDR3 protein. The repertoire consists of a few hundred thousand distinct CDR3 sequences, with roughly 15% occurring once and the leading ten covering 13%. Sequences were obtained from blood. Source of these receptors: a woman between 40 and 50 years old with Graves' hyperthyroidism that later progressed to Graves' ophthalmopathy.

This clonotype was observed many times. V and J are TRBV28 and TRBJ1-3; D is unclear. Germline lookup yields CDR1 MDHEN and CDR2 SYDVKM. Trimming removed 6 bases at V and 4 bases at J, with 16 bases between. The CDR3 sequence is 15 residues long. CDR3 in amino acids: CASRLIGRLGNTIYF. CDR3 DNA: TGTGCCAGCAGGTTGATTGGACGGTTGGGAAACACCATATATTTT.

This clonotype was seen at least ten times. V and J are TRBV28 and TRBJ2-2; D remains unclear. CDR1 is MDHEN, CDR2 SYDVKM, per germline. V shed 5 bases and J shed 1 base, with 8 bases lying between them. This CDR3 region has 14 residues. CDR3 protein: CASSPLRNTGELFF. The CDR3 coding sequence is TGTGCCAGCAGTCCCTTAAGGAACACCGGGGAGCTGTTTTTT.

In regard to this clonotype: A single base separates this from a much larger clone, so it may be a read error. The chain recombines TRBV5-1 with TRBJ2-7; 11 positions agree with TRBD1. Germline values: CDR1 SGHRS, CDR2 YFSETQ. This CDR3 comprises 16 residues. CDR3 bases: TGCGCCAGCAGCTTGGCCTCGGGGACAGGGGGGTACGAGCTGTACTTC. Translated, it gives CASSLASGTGGYELYF. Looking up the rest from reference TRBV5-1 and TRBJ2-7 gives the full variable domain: KAGVTQTPRYLIKTRGQQVTLSCSPISGHRSVSWYQQTPGQGLQFLFEYFSETQRNKGNFPGRFSGRQFSNSRSEMNVSTLELGDSALYLCASSLASGTGGYELYFGPGTRLTVT.

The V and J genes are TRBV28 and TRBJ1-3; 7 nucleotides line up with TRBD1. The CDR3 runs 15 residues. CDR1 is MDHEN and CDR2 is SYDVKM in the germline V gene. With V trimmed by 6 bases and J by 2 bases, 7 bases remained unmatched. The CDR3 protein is CASRTTGVPGNTIYF. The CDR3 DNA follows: TGTGCCAGCAGGACCACAGGGGTCCCTGGAAACACCATATATTTT. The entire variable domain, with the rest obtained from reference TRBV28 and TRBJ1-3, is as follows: DVKVTQSSRYLVKRTGEKVFLECVQDMDHENMFWYRQDPGLGLRLIYFSYDVKMKEKGDIPEGYSVSREKKERFSLILESASTNQTSMYLCASRTTGVPGNTIYFGEGSWLTVV.

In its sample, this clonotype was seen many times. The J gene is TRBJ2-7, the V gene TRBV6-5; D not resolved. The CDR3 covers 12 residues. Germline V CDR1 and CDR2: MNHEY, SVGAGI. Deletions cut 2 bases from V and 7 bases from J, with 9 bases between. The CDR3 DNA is TGTGCCAGCAGTTACCCCCACCGGGAGCAGTACTTC. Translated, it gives CASSYPHREQYF.

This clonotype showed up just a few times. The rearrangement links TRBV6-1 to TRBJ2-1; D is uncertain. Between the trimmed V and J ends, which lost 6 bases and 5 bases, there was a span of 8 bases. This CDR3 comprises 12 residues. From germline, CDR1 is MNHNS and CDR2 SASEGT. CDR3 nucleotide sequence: TGTGCCAGCAGATCCGCTAACAATGAGCAGTTCTTC. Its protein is CASRSANNEQFF.

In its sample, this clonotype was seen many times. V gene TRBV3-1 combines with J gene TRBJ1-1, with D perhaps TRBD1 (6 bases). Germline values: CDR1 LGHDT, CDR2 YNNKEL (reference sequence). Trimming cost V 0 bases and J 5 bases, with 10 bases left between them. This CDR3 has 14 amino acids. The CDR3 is CASSQDRGRTEAFF. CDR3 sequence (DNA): TGTGCCAGCAGCCAAGACAGGGGACGGACTGAAGCTTTCTTT. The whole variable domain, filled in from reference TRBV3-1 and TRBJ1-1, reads DTAVSQTPKYLVTQMGNDKSIKCEQNLGHDTMYWYKQDSKKFLKIMFSYNNKELIINETVPNRFSPKSPDKAHLNLHINSLELGDSAVYFCASSQDRGRTEAFFGQGTRLTVV.

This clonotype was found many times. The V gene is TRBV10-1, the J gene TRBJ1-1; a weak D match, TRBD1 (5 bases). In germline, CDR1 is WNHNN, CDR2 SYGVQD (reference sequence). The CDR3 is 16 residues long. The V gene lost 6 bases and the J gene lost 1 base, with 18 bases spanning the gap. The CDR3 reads CASSSLRGQENTEAFF. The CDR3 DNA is TGCGCCAGCAGCTCCCTCCGGGGCCAGGAGAACACTGAAGCTTTCTTT.

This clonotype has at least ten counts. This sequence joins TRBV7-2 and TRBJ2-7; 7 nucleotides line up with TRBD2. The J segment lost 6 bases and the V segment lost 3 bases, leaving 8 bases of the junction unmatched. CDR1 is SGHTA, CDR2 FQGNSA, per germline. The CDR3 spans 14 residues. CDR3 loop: CASSLGLLTSEQYF. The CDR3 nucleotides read TGTGCCAGCAGCTTGGGACTACTGACGAGCGAGCAGTACTTC.

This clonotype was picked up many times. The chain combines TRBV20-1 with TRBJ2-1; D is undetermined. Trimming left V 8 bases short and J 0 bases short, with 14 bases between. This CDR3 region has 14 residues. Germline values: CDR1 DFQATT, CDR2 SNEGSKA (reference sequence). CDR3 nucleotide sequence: TGCAGTACTTTACACTGGAGCTCCTACAATGAGCAGTTCTTC. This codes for CSTLHWSSYNEQFF.

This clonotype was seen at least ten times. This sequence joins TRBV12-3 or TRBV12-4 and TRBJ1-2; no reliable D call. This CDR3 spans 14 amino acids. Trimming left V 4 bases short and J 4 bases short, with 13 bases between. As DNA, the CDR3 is TGTGCCAGCAGTTCAGGACTACAACCCTATGGCTACACCTTC. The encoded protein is CASSSGLQPYGYTF.

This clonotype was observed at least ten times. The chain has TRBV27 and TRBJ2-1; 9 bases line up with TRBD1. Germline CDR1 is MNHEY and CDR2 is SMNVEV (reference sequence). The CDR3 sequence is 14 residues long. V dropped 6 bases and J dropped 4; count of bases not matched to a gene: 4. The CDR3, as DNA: TGTGCCAGCAGCCGGGACAGGGCATACAATGAGCAGTTCTTC. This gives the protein CASSRDRAYNEQFF.

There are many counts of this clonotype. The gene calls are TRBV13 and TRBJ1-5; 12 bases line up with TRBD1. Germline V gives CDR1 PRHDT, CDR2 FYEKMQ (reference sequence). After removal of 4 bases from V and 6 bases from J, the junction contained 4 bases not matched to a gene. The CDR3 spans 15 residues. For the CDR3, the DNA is TGTGCCAGCAGCTCAGGGACAGGGGGCGGTCAGCCCCAGCATTTT. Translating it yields CASSSGTGGGQPQHF.

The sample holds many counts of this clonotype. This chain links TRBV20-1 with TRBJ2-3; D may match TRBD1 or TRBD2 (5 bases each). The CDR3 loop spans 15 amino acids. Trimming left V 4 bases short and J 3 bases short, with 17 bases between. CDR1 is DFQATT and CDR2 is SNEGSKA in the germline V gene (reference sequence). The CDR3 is CSAMKQAWGTDTQYF. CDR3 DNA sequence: TGCAGTGCTATGAAACAGGCCTGGGGGACAGATACGCAGTATTTT.

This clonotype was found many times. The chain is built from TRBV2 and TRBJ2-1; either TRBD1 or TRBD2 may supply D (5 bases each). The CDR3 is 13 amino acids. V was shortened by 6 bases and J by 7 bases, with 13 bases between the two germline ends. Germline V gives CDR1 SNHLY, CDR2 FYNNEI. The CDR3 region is CASSLGPWNEQFF. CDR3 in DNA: TGTGCCAGCAGCTTGGGACCCTGGAATGAGCAGTTCTTC. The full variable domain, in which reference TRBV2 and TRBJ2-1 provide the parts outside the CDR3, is EPEVTQTPSHQVTQMGQEVILRCVPISNHLYFYWYRQILGQKVEFLVSFYNNEISEKSEIFDDQFSVERPDGSNFTLKIRSTKLEDSAMYFCASSLGPWNEQFFGPGTRLTVL.

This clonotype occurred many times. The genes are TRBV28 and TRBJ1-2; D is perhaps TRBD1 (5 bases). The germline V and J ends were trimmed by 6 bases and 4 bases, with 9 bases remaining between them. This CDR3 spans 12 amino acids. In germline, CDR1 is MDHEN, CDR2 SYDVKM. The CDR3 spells CASRGVGYGYTF. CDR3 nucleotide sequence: TGTGCCAGCAGAGGGGTAGGCTATGGCTACACCTTC.

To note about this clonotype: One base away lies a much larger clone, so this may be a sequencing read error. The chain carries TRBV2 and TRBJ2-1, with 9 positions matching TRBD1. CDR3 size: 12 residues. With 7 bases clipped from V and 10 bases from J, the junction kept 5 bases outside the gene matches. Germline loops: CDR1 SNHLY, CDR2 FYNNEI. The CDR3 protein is CASTGQGHEQFF. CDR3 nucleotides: TGTGCCAGCACGGGACAGGGCCACGAGCAGTTCTTC.

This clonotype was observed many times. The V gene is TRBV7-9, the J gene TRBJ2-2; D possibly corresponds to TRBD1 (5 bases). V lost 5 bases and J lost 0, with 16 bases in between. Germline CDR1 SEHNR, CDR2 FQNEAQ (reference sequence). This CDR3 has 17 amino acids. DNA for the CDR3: TGTGCCAGCAGCCCGACACCCGTAGGGGCGAACACCGGGGAGCTGTTTTTT. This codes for CASSPTPVGANTGELFF.

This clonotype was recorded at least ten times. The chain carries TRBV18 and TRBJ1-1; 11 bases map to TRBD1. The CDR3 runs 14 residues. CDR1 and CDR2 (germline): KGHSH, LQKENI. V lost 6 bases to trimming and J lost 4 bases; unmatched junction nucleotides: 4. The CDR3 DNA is TGTGCCAGCTCGATGGACAGGGGGCCCACTGAAGCTTTCTTT. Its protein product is CASSMDRGPTEAFF.

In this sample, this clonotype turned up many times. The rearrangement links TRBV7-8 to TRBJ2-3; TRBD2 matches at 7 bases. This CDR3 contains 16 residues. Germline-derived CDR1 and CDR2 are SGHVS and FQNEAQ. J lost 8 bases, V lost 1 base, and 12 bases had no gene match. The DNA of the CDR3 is TGTGCCAGCAGCTTAGGGTTGGCGGGAGAGGGCCCTACGCAGTATTTT. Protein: CASSLGLAGEGPTQYF.

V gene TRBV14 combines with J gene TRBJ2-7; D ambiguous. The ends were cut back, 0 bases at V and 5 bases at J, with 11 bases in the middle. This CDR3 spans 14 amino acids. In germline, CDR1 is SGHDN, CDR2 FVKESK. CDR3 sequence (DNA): TGTGCCAGCAGCCAAGACACGGTTTCCCACGAGCAGTACTTC. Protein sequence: CASSQDTVSHEQYF.

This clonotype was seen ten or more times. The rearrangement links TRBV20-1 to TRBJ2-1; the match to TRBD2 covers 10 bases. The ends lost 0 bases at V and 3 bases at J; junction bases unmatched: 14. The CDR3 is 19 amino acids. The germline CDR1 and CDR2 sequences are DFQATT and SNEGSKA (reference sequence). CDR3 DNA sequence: TGCAGTGCTAGAGATTTTCACTGGACTAGCGGAAATATCTACAATGAGCAGTTCTTC. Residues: CSARDFHWTSGNIYNEQFF.

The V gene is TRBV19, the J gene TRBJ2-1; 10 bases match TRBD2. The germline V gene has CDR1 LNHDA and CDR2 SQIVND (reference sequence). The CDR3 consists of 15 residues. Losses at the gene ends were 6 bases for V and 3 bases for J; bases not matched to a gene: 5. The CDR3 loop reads CASSPAGGFYNEQFF. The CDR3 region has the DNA TGTGCCAGTAGCCCAGCGGGAGGGTTCTACAATGAGCAGTTCTTC.

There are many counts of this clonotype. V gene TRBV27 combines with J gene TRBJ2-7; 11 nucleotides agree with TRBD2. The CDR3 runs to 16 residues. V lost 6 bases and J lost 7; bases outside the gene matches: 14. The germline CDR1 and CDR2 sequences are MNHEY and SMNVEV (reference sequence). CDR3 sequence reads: CASSLTLAGGPREQYF. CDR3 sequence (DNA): TGTGCCAGCAGCCTAACCTTAGCGGGAGGGCCTCGGGAGCAGTACTTC.